One and the same sample provided the 25 T cell receptor beta chains below, sequenced in a study of cytomegalovirus exposure and HLA in healthy donors. A multiplex PCR was run with 60 Vbeta primers and 13 Jbeta primers. Sequencing was performed with immunoSEQ multiplex PCR; in TCRdb, only in-frame clones are kept and a portion is missing. Counted here are tens of thousands of clones, more than 70% occurring once; the ten biggest clones make up 5.5% to 7%. The source material was PBMCs. Receptors were obtained from a male donor in good health and CMV-seronegative.

This clone came up a few times. CDR3 loop: CASSYSRQANVLTF. CDR3 DNA sequence: TGTGCCAGCAGTTACTCCAGACAGGCCAACGTCCTGACTTTC. The V and J genes are TRBV6-6 and TRBJ2-6; no clear D. Trimming stripped 0 bases from V and 6 bases from J, with 6 bases between. Germline V gene sequence: CDR1 MNHNY, CDR2 SVGAGI (reference sequence). The CDR3 runs 14 residues.

The chain employs TRBV19 and TRBJ1-3, with D maybe TRBD1 (6 bases). V was cut by 5 bases and J by 2 bases, with 13 bases left in between. From germline, CDR1 is LNHDA and CDR2 SQIVND (reference sequence). CDR3 length: 15 residues. This CDR3 reads CASSFKTGTGNTIYF. CDR3 nucleotides: TGTGCCAGTAGTTTCAAAACAGGGACTGGAAACACCATATATTTT. Full variable domain (rest looked up from reference TRBV19 and TRBJ1-3): DGGITQSPKYLFRKEGQNVTLSCEQNLNHDAMYWYRQDPGQGLRLIYYSQIVNDFQKGDIAEGYSVSREKKESFPLTVTSAQKNPTAFYLCASSFKTGTGNTIYFGEGSWLTVV.

This chain joins TRBV4-3 and TRBJ2-1, with D maybe TRBD1 (6 bases). The CDR3 sequence is 15 residues long. The germline V and J ends were trimmed by 7 bases and 4 bases, with 17 bases remaining between them. Germline assignment: CDR1 LGHNA and CDR2 YSLEER. The CDR3 region has the DNA TGCGCCAGCACCCCATCAGGGGCTGGGTACAATGAGCAGTTCTTC. Protein: CASTPSGAGYNEQFF.

As DNA, the CDR3 is TGTGCCAGCAGCCCGAGCGGGGGGGCTGGCACAGATACGCAGTATTTT. Encoded protein: CASSPSGGAGTDTQYF. J is TRBJ2-3 and V is TRBV9; 10 bases line up with TRBD2. This CDR3 comprises 16 residues. Germline CDR1 is SGDLS and CDR2 is YYNGEE. The J segment lost 1 base and the V segment lost 4 bases, leaving 6 bases of the junction unmatched.

The chain joins TRBV6-1 to TRBJ1-1, with D tentatively TRBD1 (5 bases). Germline V gene data show CDR1 as MNHNS and CDR2 as SASEGT. The CDR3 has 13 residues. Trimming stripped 4 bases from V and 0 bases from J, with 6 bases between. CDR3 region: CASSATVNTEAFF. CDR3 bases: TGTGCCAGCAGTGCGACAGTGAACACTGAAGCTTTCTTT.

J is TRBJ2-1 and V is TRBV9; 11 positions match TRBD1. The junction had 3 bases not matched to a gene; V was cut back by 2 bases and J by 8 bases. Germline V gene lookup returns CDR1 SGDLS and CDR2 YYNGEE. This CDR3 has 14 amino acids. The CDR3 nucleotides read TGTGCCAGCAGCGTCGGGACAGGGGGTCATGAGCAGTTCTTC. It is translated as CASSVGTGGHEQFF.

This clone has only one observation. This chain links TRBV7-9 with TRBJ1-1; tentative D call: TRBD1 (6 bases). V dropped 5 bases and J dropped 1 base, with 11 bases sitting between them. The CDR3 totals 14 residues. CDR1 and CDR2 from the germline V gene are SEHNR and FQNEAQ (reference sequence). CDR3 in DNA: TGTGCCAGCAGCCAGGGACACCGGAACACTGAAGCTTTCTTT. Protein product: CASSQGHRNTEAFF. The full variable domain, its missing parts supplied by reference TRBV7-9 and TRBJ1-1, is DTGVSQNPRHKITKRGQNVTFRCDPISEHNRLYWYRQTLGQGPEFLTYFQNEAQLEKSRLLSDRFSAERPKGSFSTLEIQRTEQGDSAMYLCASSQGHRNTEAFFGQGTRLTVV.

V gene TRBV7-2 combines with J gene TRBJ1-4; no clear D gene. From germline, CDR1 is SGHTA and CDR2 FQGNSA. Trimming removed 4 bases at V and 5 bases at J, with 11 bases between. This CDR3 contains 14 residues. The CDR3 is CASSSQVLNEKLFF. The CDR3 DNA reads TGTGCCAGCAGCTCCCAGGTCCTAAATGAAAAACTGTTTTTT.

The rearrangement links TRBV18 to TRBJ1-1; 9 bases line up with TRBD1. The CDR3 is 14 amino acids. Germline V CDR1 and CDR2: KGHSH, LQKENI. Germline trimming cut 4 bases from V and 11 bases from J; bases unmatched to any gene: 11. In nucleotides, the CDR3 is TGTGCCAGCTCACGGGACAGGGTGCAGGTGGGGGCTTTCTTT. This codes for CASSRDRVQVGAFF.

Details on this clone: Other nucleotide sequences in the sample specify the same CDR3. This rearrangement joins TRBV25-1 to TRBJ1-2; TRBD1 is a possible D gene (6 bases). CDR3 length equals 14 residues. Trimming took 5 bases from V and 4 from J, leaving 14 bases between them. The germline CDR1 and CDR2 sequences are MGHDK and SYGVNS. The DNA for the CDR3 is TGTGCCAGCAGTCCCCAGGGGCGACGCTATGGCTACACCTTC. It encodes CASSPQGRRYGYTF.

This chain links TRBV4-1 with TRBJ1-2, with a weak D call TRBD1 (6 bases). V lost 0 bases and J lost 6, with 17 bases in between. The length of the CDR3 is 16 residues. Germline CDR1 reads MGHRA; CDR2 reads YSYEKL. The chain's CDR3 is CASSQDTGRYINGYTF. The CDR3 DNA reads as TGCGCCAGCAGCCAAGATACAGGGCGTTACATCAATGGCTACACCTTC.

The table lists this clone with a few counts. As DNA, the CDR3 is TGTGCCAGCAGTTACTCGATACAGGGGGCTGAAGCTTTCTTT. Protein product: CASSYSIQGAEAFF. The V call is TRBV6-5, the J call TRBJ1-1, with TRBD1 matching 8 bases. V was pared by 0 bases and J by 6 bases, with 3 bases of the junction left unmatched. This CDR3 comprises 14 residues. Germline values: CDR1 MNHEY, CDR2 SVGAGI.

This chain connects TRBV7-2 to TRBJ2-5, with 15 nucleotides matching TRBD2. Trimming removed 5 bases from V and 1 base from J; junction bases left unmatched: 5. The CDR3 is 17 amino acids. Germline CDR1 reads SGHTA; CDR2 reads FQGNSA. The CDR3 DNA reads as TGTGCCAGCAGCGTAGTGGGACTAGCGGGGGGCCAAGAGACCCAGTACTTC. Translating it yields CASSVVGLAGGQETQYF. The entire variable domain, with the rest obtained from reference TRBV7-2 and TRBJ2-5, is as follows: GAGVSQSPSNKVTEKGKDVELRCDPISGHTALYWYRQSLGQGLEFLIYFQGNSAPDKSGLPSDRFSAERTGGSVSTLTIQRTQQEDSAVYLCASSVVGLAGGQETQYFGPGTRLLVL.

The CDR3 loop reads CASGPTGRGNEKLFF. The CDR3 DNA follows: TGTGCTAGTGGCCCGACAGGACGTGGTAATGAAAAACTGTTTTTT. This rearrangement joins TRBV12-5 to TRBJ1-4, with D perhaps matching TRBD1 (6 bases). The CDR3 length is 15 residues. The V end lost 6 bases, the J end lost 4 bases, and 15 bases lay between the germline ends. Germline assignment: CDR1 LGHNT and CDR2 FRNRAP. Together with reference TRBV12-5 and TRBJ1-4, the CDR3 gives the full variable domain: DARVTQTPRHKVTEMGQEVTMRCQPILGHNTVFWYRQTMMQGLELLAYFRNRAPLDDSGMPKDRFSAEMPDATLATLKIQPSEPRDSAVYFCASGPTGRGNEKLFFGSGTQLSVL.

This sequence joins TRBV14 and TRBJ1-1; 8 nucleotides line up with TRBD1. Per germline, CDR1 SGHDN and CDR2 FVKESK. V shed 4 bases, J shed 2 bases, and the junction held 9 bases outside the gene matches. CDR3 length: 16 amino acids. This CDR3 is CASSPWGQAFNTEAFF. The CDR3 DNA follows: TGTGCCAGCAGCCCTTGGGGACAGGCATTCAACACTGAAGCTTTCTTT.

The V and J genes are TRBV7-2 and TRBJ1-5; 9 positions agree with TRBD1. The germline V gene encodes CDR1 SGHTA and CDR2 FQGNSA. J gave up 7 bases and V 2 bases, and 6 bases lay outside the gene matches. The CDR3 consists of 15 residues. The CDR3, as DNA: TGTGCCAGCAGCTTATGGGGGACAGGGAACCAGCCCCAGCATTTT. The encoded protein is CASSLWGTGNQPQHF.

The V and J genes are TRBV18 and TRBJ2-7; perhaps TRBD2 as D (6 bases). The V end was cut by 3 bases, the J end by 7 bases, with 13 bases between. Germline V gene sequence: CDR1 KGHSH, CDR2 LQKENI. The CDR3 loop spans 13 amino acids. The CDR3 DNA is TGTGCCAGCTCACCCGGAGGGGCAGGTGAGCAGTACTTC. Encoded protein: CASSPGGAGEQYF. Together with reference TRBV18 and TRBJ2-7, the CDR3 gives the full variable domain: NAGVMQNPRHLVRRRGQEARLRCSPMKGHSHVYWYRQLPEEGLKFMVYLQKENIIDESGMPKERFSAEFPKEGPSILRIQQVVRGDSAAYFCASSPGGAGEQYFGPGTRLTVT.

The chain combines TRBV27 with TRBJ2-3; 10 bases align to TRBD1. CDR1 and CDR2 from the germline V gene are MNHEY and SMNVEV (reference sequence). V lost 6 bases and J lost 4; bases outside the gene matches: 10. CDR3 length: 16 residues. The CDR3 sequence is CASRTDRGAVADTQYF. CDR3 bases: TGTGCCAGCAGGACGGACAGGGGGGCCGTCGCAGATACGCAGTATTTT.

This clone was observed a few times. V gene TRBV6-5 combines with J gene TRBJ2-5; maybe TRBD2 (5 bases). This CDR3 has 14 amino acids. V was pared by 0 bases and J by 6 bases, with 11 bases between. The germline V gene has CDR1 MNHEY and CDR2 SVGAGI. CDR3 in amino acids: CASSYSGASQTQYF. The DNA for the CDR3 is TGTGCCAGCAGTTACTCGGGAGCTTCCCAGACCCAGTACTTC.

The genes are TRBV7-2 and TRBJ2-7, with a weak D call TRBD1 (5 bases). Germline assignment: CDR1 SGHTA and CDR2 FQGNSA. V dropped 0 bases and J dropped 6 bases, with 9 bases sitting between them. The CDR3 sequence is 13 residues long. This CDR3 reads CASSLAGVFEQYF. CDR3 DNA: TGTGCCAGCAGCTTAGCAGGGGTCTTCGAGCAGTACTTC. Supplemented by reference TRBV7-2 and TRBJ2-7, the full variable domain reads GAGVSQSPSNKVTEKGKDVELRCDPISGHTALYWYRQSLGQGLEFLIYFQGNSAPDKSGLPSDRFSAERTGGSVSTLTIQRTQQEDSAVYLCASSLAGVFEQYFGPGTRLTVT.

The J gene is TRBJ2-7, the V gene TRBV28; unclear D gene. V was clipped by 3 bases and J by 7 bases, with 7 bases between them. This CDR3 contains 11 residues. Germline assignment: CDR1 MDHEN and CDR2 SYDVKM. CDR3 DNA sequence: TGTGCCAGCAGTTTGCACGAGGAGCAGTACTTC. This sequence encodes CASSLHEEQYF.

This chain links TRBV21-1 with TRBJ1-5; TRBD1 was called by the table and not checked on the DNA. TRBV21-1 constitutes a pseudogene. The CDR3 runs 14 residues. The CDR3, as DNA: TGTGCCAGCAGCGCCCAGACAGGGATTCAGCCCCAGCATTTT. Translating it yields CASSAQTGIQPQHF.

This clone was found once. This chain links TRBV11-2 with TRBJ2-1; D possibly corresponds to TRBD1 (5 bases). Per the germline V gene, CDR1 is SGHAT and CDR2 is FQNNGV. The CDR3 covers 16 residues. V gave up 5 bases and J gave up 4 bases, with 18 bases separating them. The CDR3 region is CASSPILGDQYNEQFF. In nucleotides, the CDR3 is TGTGCCAGCAGCCCAATATTAGGGGATCAGTACAATGAGCAGTTCTTC.

This clone appeared a single time. J is TRBJ2-1 and V is TRBV9, with 8 bases fitting TRBD1. With 3 bases clipped from V and 6 bases from J, the junction kept 5 bases outside the gene matches. The CDR3 runs 14 residues. Germline CDR1 is SGDLS and CDR2 is YYNGEE. DNA of the CDR3: TGTGCCAGCAGCGCCTGGACAGGGTTCAATGAGCAGTTCTTC. It encodes CASSAWTGFNEQFF.

The chain carries TRBV19 and TRBJ2-2; 8 nucleotides match TRBD1. The germline V gene encodes CDR1 LNHDA and CDR2 SQIVND (reference sequence). V lost 10 bases, J lost 3 bases, and 10 bases stayed unmatched. This CDR3 is built from 15 residues. The chain's CDR3 is CATTTRTGYTGELFF. In nucleotides, the CDR3 is TGTGCCACCACTACTCGGACAGGGTACACCGGGGAGCTGTTTTTT.